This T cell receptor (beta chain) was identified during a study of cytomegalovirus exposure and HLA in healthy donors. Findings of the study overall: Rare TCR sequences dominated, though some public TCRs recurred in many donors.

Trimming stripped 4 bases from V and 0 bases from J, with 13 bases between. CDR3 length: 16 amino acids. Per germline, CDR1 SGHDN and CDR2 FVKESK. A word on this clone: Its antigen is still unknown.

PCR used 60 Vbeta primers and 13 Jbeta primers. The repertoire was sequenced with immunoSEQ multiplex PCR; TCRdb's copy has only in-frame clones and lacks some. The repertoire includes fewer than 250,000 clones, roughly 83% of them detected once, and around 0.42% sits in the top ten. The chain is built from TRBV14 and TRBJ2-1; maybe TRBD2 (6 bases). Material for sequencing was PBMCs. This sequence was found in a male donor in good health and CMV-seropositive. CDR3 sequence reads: CASSPPFSGSYNEQFF. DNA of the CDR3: TGTGCCAGCAGCCCCCCATTTAGCGGCTCCTACAATGAGCAGTTCTTC.